This TCR beta chain was recorded in a study of blood T cell repertoires in COVID-19 (dated by TCRdb to 2019 to 2021). In terms of the full investigation: Samples from collaborators originated in the United States, Italy and Spain and spanned both the acute and convalescent phases of COVID-19. The material from the prospective study consisted of cDNA or gDNA derived from T cells, B-cell-depleted T cells, or PBMCs. The dataset comprised deeply sampled blood TCRbeta repertoires from subjects exposed to, actively infected with, or recovered from COVID-19. The repertoires were released in a freely available public database meant as a resource for research on the immune response to SARS-CoV-2. The samples were drawn from two sources: the first 160 participants of the ongoing ImmuneRACE study, and 950 to 1,500 subjects contributed by 6 global collaborators. Sample metadata almost always included a de-identified subject ID, COVID-19 status, age in years and sex. Where available, HLA class I and class II types were obtained from metadata supplied by the sample provider rather than from assay-based typing.

General study outcomes and caveats: The quantity of clinical and demographic metadata differed by source and by participant and was supplied without curation.

Collaborating institutions collected whole blood in K2EDTA tubes following their own protocols. Collaborator samples were shipped for TCRbeta analysis as frozen whole blood, isolated PBMCs, or DNA extracted from either sample type. TCRbeta CDR3 regions were amplified from genomic DNA by means of the immunoSEQ Assay, a bias-controlled multiplex PCR. The published analysis was carried out like this. Nucleated cell counts per sample were estimated from amplification of reference gene primers within the assay. To quantify the absolute abundance of each unique TCRbeta CDR3 rearrangement, sequence reads were collapsed and filtered. Productive Simpson clonality was computed per sample as the square root of Simpson's diversity index over productive rearrangements. TCRdb carries this immuneACCESS record with in-frame sequences only. Its versions omit some clonotypes, under half of them owing to an unresolved V gene in the studies checked, with the rest unexplained. The V and J calls and the clone size are those of that table, but D and trimming were determined from the DNA. This sample gives about 99,000 clones in total; 79% of them show up just once. Approximately 18% of the sample belongs to the ten largest clones.

For this clone: The specificity of this receptor is unknown. No base quality values were provided; no much bigger clone lies one nucleotide off.

Counted from cysteine to phenylalanine, this CDR3 has 13 amino acids. Just the 39-base CDR3 DNA is kept, in frame starting at base 1. V and J are truncated by 4 bases and 7 bases respectively, leaving an intervening sequence of 9 bases. CDR1 and CDR2, looked up from the germline V gene (reference sequence), are SGHKS and YYEKEE. The sequencing sample was made of peripheral blood. Rearrangement joined TRBV5-5 to TRBJ1-6, with no confident D gene call. The source of this sequence is a woman older than 75 with active or convalescent COVID-19. The DNA sequence follows: TGTGCCAGCAGCCTCGGTTGGAATTCACCCCTCCACTTT. Translated, it gives CASSLGWNSPLHF.